This T cell receptor beta chain appears in the sequencing data of a study of blood T cells in healthy people across ages. A second PCR, run for about 7 to 11 cycles, used a sample-barcoded 5' primer plus a J-beta primer mix. TCRdb reanalysed the 5' RACE reads using MiXCR and keeps one entry per CDR3 protein. The sample carries about 400,000 distinct CDR3 sequences, roughly half recorded once. This clonotype was seen a single time. CDR1 and CDR2 from the germline V gene are DFQATT and SNEGSKA (reference sequence). This CDR3 is built from 15 residues. Unmatched junction bases numbered 10, after V lost 0 bases and J lost 6 bases.

Sequences were obtained from blood. This TCR derives from a man in his fifties or sixties in good health. This sequence joins TRBV20-1 and TRBJ1-1, with 7 bases that match TRBD1. As DNA, the CDR3 is TGCAGTGCTAGAGACCCACGTACAGGGGCGGCTGAAGCTTTCTTT. This translates into CSARDPRTGAAEAFF.